These T cell receptor beta chains were read from a single sample in a study of T-cell memory formation after mild COVID-19. TCRdb ran MiXCR on the 5' RACE reads and lists one entry per CDR3 protein. The top ten hold roughly 21% of the sample, which has about 390,000 distinct CDR3 sequences, about 17% seen once. The sequenced sample was PBMCs or a T cell subset sorted from them (not recorded which). The origin of the receptors is a man aged 18 to 30 who had mild COVID-19 (a few samples of this study predate the infection). Cell type and time point are not known. Both conserved end residues are part of each CDR3. D genes are given only for firm matches. Expanded clones get a size class; other rows say once, few or many, or leave the size out.

>NA|TRBV30|TRBJ1-4|few
TGTGCCTGGAGTACTAGGGGACCGGAAAAACTGTTTTTT
CAWSTRGPEKLFF
>NA|TRBV7-9|TRBJ2-1|few
TGTGCCAGCAGCTTAGGGGTTTCCGCCTCGAATGCCAATGAGCAGTTCTTC
CASSLGVSASNANEQFF
>NA|TRBV7-9|TRBJ2-5|few
TGTGCCAGCAGCTTAGAATTTCGTTATCGAGAGACCCAGTACTTC
CASSLEFRYRETQYF
>NA|TRBV28|TRBJ1-1|few
TGTGCCAGCAGGGGTGCGGTGAACACTGAAGCTTTCTTT
CASRGAVNTEAFF
>NA|TRBV12-5|TRBJ2-2|few
TGTGCTAGTGGTAGCTTGTTCACCGGGGAGCTGTTTTTT
CASGSLFTGELFF
>NA|TRBV5-1|TRBJ1-2|many
TGCGCCAGCAGCTCGACACTCATAAGCTACACCTTC
CASSSTLISYTF
>NA|TRBV6-5|TRBJ2-3|few
TGTGCCAGCAAGTCCCTCGATACGCAGTATTTT
CASKSLDTQYF
>NA|TRBV11-2|TRBJ2-1|few
TGTGCCAGCAGCTTAGACGTGATTAGGGGCCTCTACAATGAGCAGTTCTTC
CASSLDVIRGLYNEQFF
>NA|TRBV7-2|TRBJ2-2|NA
TGTGCCAGCAGCTTCAGGGGTCCTTACACCGGGGAGCTGTTTTTT
CASSFRGPYTGELFF
>NA|TRBV4-1|TRBJ1-1|NA
TGCGCCAGCAGCCTTAGGCCAGATGAAGCTTTCTTT
CASSLRPDEAFF
>NA|TRBV5-1|TRBJ2-1|few
TGCGCCAGCAGCTGGTCACAAAGCTCCTACAATGAGCAGTTCTTC
CASSWSQSSYNEQFF
>NA|TRBV5-1|TRBJ2-3|few
TGCGCCAGCAGCTTGGCTGGGATCCCAGATACGCAGTATTTT
CASSLAGIPDTQYF
>TRBD2|TRBV25-1|TRBJ2-7|few
TGTGCCAGCAGTACCGGGGGGGGCGAGCAGTACTTC
CASSTGGGEQYF
>NA|TRBV4-1|TRBJ2-7|many
TGCGCCAGCAGCCAAGGAGGGGTGTGGGCAGGGGCCGCTTCCTACGAGCAGTACTTC
CASSQGGVWAGAASYEQYF
>NA|TRBV7-3|TRBJ1-1|once
TGTGCCAGCAGCCCCCTGGGACCCGTCACTGAAGCTTTCTTT
CASSPLGPVTEAFF
>TRBD2|TRBV5-8|TRBJ2-6|NA
TGTGCCAGCAGCTTCGCGGGGGACTTCTCTGGGGCCAACGTCCTGACTTTC
CASSFAGDFSGANVLTF
>NA|TRBV27|TRBJ1-2|NA
TGTGCCAGCAGTTTCCACAGGGTCTATGGCTACACCTTC
CASSFHRVYGYTF
>NA|TRBV11-2|TRBJ2-3|few
TGTGCCAGCAGACATGACCGTACAGATACGCAGTATTTT
CASRHDRTDTQYF
>NA|TRBV6-6|TRBJ1-4|NA
TGTGCCAGCACCGAGGCTGCAACTAATGAAAAACTGTTTTTT
CASTEAATNEKLFF
>TRBD1|TRBV20-1|TRBJ1-5|NA
TGCAGTGCTAGAAACCCAACACAGGGGCAGCCCCAGCATTTT
CSARNPTQGQPQHF
>NA|TRBV5-1|TRBJ1-2|NA
TGCGCCAGCAGCTCCAGACCCGATGGGGTAAATGGCTACACCTTC
CASSSRPDGVNGYTF
>NA|TRBV7-2|TRBJ1-2|NA
TGTGCCAGCAGCTTCCCTGGACGGGAGCAGGGGTATGGCTACACCTTC
CASSFPGREQGYGYTF
>TRBD1|TRBV5-1|TRBJ1-1|NA
TGCGCCAGCAGCTGGGGACAGGCGAACACTGAAGCTTTCTTT
CASSWGQANTEAFF